This entry concerns a single T cell receptor beta chain. The antigen it binds to is not known. There are no base qualities to consult, and no much larger clone falls within one base. The CDR3 runs 16 residues from the cysteine to the phenylalanine. Solely the CDR3 DNA is kept, with 48 bases framed from the first base. As encoded in the germline V gene (reference sequence), CDR1 is SEHNR while CDR2 is FQNEAQ. The V end loses 1 base and the J end loses 3 bases, and a stretch of 14 bases separates them. This sample was included in a study of graft-versus-host responses after intestinal transplantation (dated by TCRdb to the early 2020s). Study-wide context: Recipients received multivisceral, liver-intestinal, or isolated intestinal transplants. Every recipient was given anti-thymocyte globulin induction, followed by roughly 3 years of maintenance tacrolimus and steroids. After intestinal transplantation, graft-versus-host and host-versus-graft alloreactive T cell clones were followed in the graft, circulation and bone marrow using bulk TCR-beta CDR3 sequencing. To identify alloreactive clones, pre-transplant mixed lymphocyte reaction products were sequenced and compared with unstimulated pre-transplant donor and recipient T cells. Of the approximately 24 intestinal transplant recipients enrolled in the cohort, one of whom was a retransplant, 3 patients without pretransplant specimens were excluded. Donor T cell macrochimerism was defined as a peak of at least 4% donor T cells among recipient peripheral blood mononuclear cells. Instead of going to the commercial service, samples from a few later patients were sequenced in-house on an Illumina MiSeq and processed with MiXCR. The investigation overall reported the following: In the allografts of patients with donor T cell macrochimerism, GvH to HvG T cell clonal ratios were high. GvH clones were detected in recipient bone marrow, and some of these GvH clones were observed earlier in ileal mucosa or blood, consistent with an intestinal mucosal origin. The relatively low number and heterogeneity of intestinal transplant patients limited the conclusions. Peak levels of circulating GvH clones were associated with declines in HvG clones early after transplant.

The library was prepared using the immunoSEQ multiplex PCR assay. High-throughput TCR-beta CDR3 sequencing of genomic DNA from most patients was performed by Adaptive Biotechnologies. In the source study's methods: TCR sequencing data were retrieved from Adaptive's ImmunoSEQ software for roughly 20 patients, whereas a few other patients were processed with MiXCR and VDJtools. CDR3 nucleotide sequences shared between donor and recipient were removed because their origin could not be assigned. Alloreactive clones required at least 2-fold expansion over unstimulated cells and minimum CFSE-low frequency of 0.002% (template counts) or 0.001% (read counts). Clones detected in sequenced pre-transplant spleen, lymph node, or MLR CFSE-low populations of the donor or recipient were defined as mappable. The cumulative frequency of alloreactive clones was calculated as a percentage of all sequences, weighted by copy number. This is the immuneACCESS table as TCRdb keeps it, with only in-frame sequences that have V and J called. A part of the clones is gone; compared with another copy, unresolved V genes explain less than half, and the rest is unexplained. The V and J calls and clone size were taken over from that table, and D and trimming were inferred from the DNA. The sample yields tens of thousands of clones; roughly four fifths were counted once. The ten largest make up about 4% of the sample.

In the first month after transplant, blood samples were collected up to 4 times, and after that at least monthly when available. Here the sequenced sample was PBMCs, taken roughly 1,000 days after transplant. The TCR comes from a human patient who received an intestinal transplant, so some T cells may come from the graft donor. This receptor chain uses TRBV7-9 and TRBJ2-3; possibly the D gene is TRBD2, per 7 matching bases. The DNA sequence reads TGTGCCAGCAGCTTAGACGGGGGGCTGGTTACAGATACGCAGTATTTT. It specifies CASSLDGGLVTDTQYF.